The present T cell receptor (beta chain) was sequenced within a study of cytomegalovirus exposure and HLA in healthy donors. Germline V CDR1 and CDR2: SGHTS, YDEGEE. Trimming at V came to 7 bases and at J to 0 bases, leaving 2 bases not matched to a gene. The CDR3 covers 13 residues. A multiplex PCR was run with 60 Vbeta primers and 13 Jbeta primers. Assay used: immunoSEQ multiplex PCR; TCRdb lists only in-frame clones, some missing. The data show about 150,000 clones, around 79% seen once. This chain joins TRBV5-8 and TRBJ2-3; TRBD1 agrees at 7 bases. The receptor was derived from a human donor in good health. Sample: PBMCs. CDR3 residues: CASATGSTDTQYF. CDR3 nucleotide sequence: TGTGCCAGCGCGACAGGGAGCACAGATACGCAGTATTTT.